A selection of T cell receptor beta chains follows, all from one sample in a study of T-cell memory formation after mild COVID-19. MiXCR, run by TCRdb on the 5' RACE reads, gives a single entry per CDR3 protein. The data contain about 200,000 distinct CDR3 sequences, about 9.2% of them singletons. The specimen was PBMCs or a T cell subset sorted from them (not recorded which). These receptors were obtained from a man younger than 35 who had mild COVID-19 (a few samples of this study predate the infection). Cell type and time point are not known. The CDR3 runs from the conserved cysteine through the conserved F or W. The D gene is left open where the match is weak. The listing skips clone size in some rows; elsewhere it reads once, few, many or a size class.

length: 16; size: few; J: TRBJ2-1; D: TRBD1; V: TRBV18; CDR3: CASSPNRDRVYNEQFF; DNA: TGTGCCAGCTCACCAAACCGGGACAGAGTTTACAATGAGCAGTTCTTC
length: 13; size: few; J: TRBJ2-2; D: NA; V: TRBV6-1; CDR3: CASSDGSQTELFF; DNA: TGTGCCAGCAGTGATGGCTCCCAGACAGAGCTGTTTTTT
length: 14; size: few; J: TRBJ2-3; D: NA; V: TRBV19; CDR3: CASSAGPPGSTQYF; DNA: TGTGCCAGTAGCGCGGGACCCCCTGGGAGTACGCAGTATTTT
length: 12; size: few; J: TRBJ1-6; D: NA; V: TRBV30; CDR3: CAWTQGGSPLHF; DNA: TGTGCCTGGACACAGGGAGGGTCACCCCTCCACTTT
length: 12; size: NA; J: TRBJ1-1; D: NA; V: TRBV19; CDR3: CASSIRSGRAFF; DNA: TGTGCCAGTAGTATACGGTCGGGGAGAGCTTTCTTT
length: 15; size: NA; J: TRBJ1-5; D: NA; V: TRBV6-2/TRBV6-3; CDR3: CASSKVGDGNQPQHF; DNA: TGTGCCAGCAGCAAGGTGGGGGACGGCAATCAGCCCCAGCATTTT
length: 14; size: NA; J: TRBJ1-4; D: NA; V: TRBV4-2; CDR3: CASSQGQGNEKLFF; DNA: TGTGCCAGCAGCCAAGGGCAAGGGAATGAAAAACTGTTTTTT
length: 14; size: NA; J: TRBJ2-3; D: NA; V: TRBV5-1; CDR3: CASSSQGYTDTQYF; DNA: TGCGCCAGCAGCTCACAGGGCTACACAGATACGCAGTATTTT
length: 15; size: many; J: TRBJ2-5; D: TRBD1; V: TRBV5-1; CDR3: CASSARTGTSETQYF; DNA: TGCGCCAGCAGCGCACGGACAGGGACCTCGGAGACCCAGTACTTC
length: 14; size: few; J: TRBJ2-7; D: NA; V: TRBV18; CDR3: CASSAEQAPYEQYF; DNA: TGTGCCAGCTCAGCTGAACAGGCCCCCTACGAGCAGTACTTC
length: 15; size: few; J: TRBJ2-3; D: NA; V: TRBV12-3/TRBV12-4; CDR3: CASSLRQGFTDTQYF; DNA: TGTGCCAGCAGTTTAAGGCAGGGCTTCACAGATACGCAGTATTTT
length: 13; size: few; J: TRBJ1-5; D: NA; V: TRBV18; CDR3: CASSGAFNQPQHF; DNA: TGTGCCAGCTCAGGGGCCTTCAATCAGCCCCAGCATTTT
length: 16; size: NA; J: TRBJ2-5; D: TRBD2; V: TRBV7-9; CDR3: CASRTGLAGIQETQYF; DNA: TGTGCCAGCAGAACCGGACTAGCGGGGATACAAGAGACCCAGTACTTC
length: 15; size: few; J: TRBJ1-6; D: TRBD1; V: TRBV5-1; CDR3: CASSLGDRVSSPLHF; DNA: TGCGCCAGCAGCTTGGGGGACAGGGTTTCCTCACCCCTCCACTTT
length: 20; size: many; J: TRBJ2-2; D: TRBD2; V: TRBV7-9; CDR3: CATSLRIFHGGSANTGELFF; DNA: TGTGCCACCTCCCTCCGAATCTTTCACGGGGGGTCCGCGAACACCGGGGAGCTGTTTTTT
length: 13; size: few; J: TRBJ2-3; D: TRBD1; V: TRBV2; CDR3: CASNGRGRDTQYF; DNA: TGTGCCAGCAACGGCAGGGGGAGAGATACGCAGTATTTT
length: 13; size: NA; J: TRBJ1-6; D: NA; V: TRBV20-1; CDR3: CSAPGTYNSPLHF; DNA: TGCAGTGCCCCCGGGACTTATAATTCACCCCTCCACTTT
length: 17; size: many; J: TRBJ1-2; D: TRBD1; V: TRBV7-2; CDR3: CASSLGRPGQGVFGYTF; DNA: TGTGCCAGCAGCTTGGGACGACCGGGACAGGGAGTCTTTGGCTACACCTTC
length: 12; size: NA; J: TRBJ1-1; D: NA; V: TRBV2; CDR3: CASGPFNTEAFF; DNA: TGTGCCAGCGGCCCATTTAACACTGAAGCTTTCTTT
length: 17; size: NA; J: TRBJ1-6; D: NA; V: TRBV18; CDR3: CASSLQESGAYNSPLHF; DNA: TGTGCCAGCTCACTACAGGAGAGTGGGGCCTATAATTCACCCCTCCACTTT
length: 16; size: many; J: TRBJ2-1; D: NA; V: TRBV5-8; CDR3: CASSFFRGNSYNEQFF; DNA: TGTGCCAGCAGCTTTTTCCGGGGGAATTCCTACAATGAGCAGTTCTTC
length: 14; size: few; J: TRBJ2-5; D: NA; V: TRBV12-3/TRBV12-4; CDR3: CASRRMRTSETQYF; DNA: TGTGCCAGCAGACGCATGAGGACCTCGGAGACCCAGTACTTC
length: 15; size: NA; J: TRBJ1-1; D: TRBD1; V: TRBV3-1; CDR3: CASSQPGQGLTEAFF; DNA: TGTGCCAGCAGCCAGCCGGGACAGGGACTCACTGAAGCTTTCTTT
length: 14; size: NA; J: TRBJ1-1; D: NA; V: TRBV5-1; CDR3: CASSVVDRSTEAFF; DNA: TGCGCCAGCAGCGTGGTTGACAGAAGCACTGAAGCTTTCTTT
length: 15; size: few; J: TRBJ2-5; D: NA; V: TRBV5-1; CDR3: CASSLALPGSETQYF; DNA: TGCGCCAGCAGCTTGGCCTTGCCAGGGTCAGAGACCCAGTACTTC
length: 12; size: NA; J: TRBJ1-5; D: TRBD1; V: TRBV30; CDR3: CAWGTGGQPQHF; DNA: TGTGCCTGGGGGACAGGGGGTCAGCCCCAGCATTTT
length: 14; size: many; J: TRBJ1-2; D: NA; V: TRBV5-1; CDR3: CASSLESTNYGYTF; DNA: TGCGCCAGCAGCTTGGAATCCACTAACTATGGCTACACCTTC
length: 15; size: few; J: TRBJ2-1; D: NA; V: TRBV7-8; CDR3: CASSLQPGPDNEQFF; DNA: TGTGCCAGCAGCTTACAGCCAGGGCCGGACAATGAGCAGTTCTTC
length: 15; size: few; J: TRBJ2-3; D: TRBD2; V: TRBV28; CDR3: CASSFLSGGADTQYF; DNA: TGTGCCAGCAGTTTTCTTAGCGGGGGCGCAGATACGCAGTATTTT
length: 11; size: few; J: TRBJ1-2; D: NA; V: TRBV30; CDR3: CAWSEGVGYTF; DNA: TGTGCCTGGAGTGAAGGGGTTGGCTACACCTTC
length: 15; size: few; J: TRBJ1-4; D: NA; V: TRBV23-1; CDR3: CASSAVVATNEKLFF; DNA: TGCGCCAGCAGTGCTGTCGTTGCAACTAATGAAAAACTGTTTTTT
length: 15; size: NA; J: TRBJ2-1; D: TRBD1; V: TRBV6-1; CDR3: CASSEVRTGINEQLF; DNA: TGTGCCAGCAGTGAGGTACGGACAGGGATCAATGAGCAGTTATTC
length: 14; size: few; J: TRBJ1-5; D: NA; V: TRBV21-1; CDR3: CASKSVDSNQPQHF; DNA: TGTGCCAGCAAGTCTGTGGATAGCAATCAGCCCCAGCATTTT